This record looks at one T cell receptor beta chain sequence and its context. The CDR3 consists of 14 residues. The V end was cut by 7 bases, the J end by 0 bases, with 11 bases between. This entry belongs to a study of CD8 T cells in Susac syndrome. RNA, at roughly 0.45 to 1 ug, was reverse transcribed with random hexamers. Across 54 Vbeta and 13 Jbeta, TCR beta CDR3 was amplified with immunoSEQ multiplex PCR. TCRdb re-called the immunoSEQ multiplex PCR reads through MiXCR, storing one row per CDR3 protein. The sample holds around 190,000 distinct CDR3 sequences, roughly 95% seen once. The rearrangement joins TRBV12-3 or TRBV12-4 to TRBJ2-3; D ambiguous. Sequencing used CD4+ T cells from PBMCs. The sequence derives from a human donor in good health. The CDR3 region has the DNA TGTGCCAGCACCCGGTCCCCGAGCACAGATACGCAGTATTTT. Translation: CASTRSPSTDTQYF.